The clone carrying this TCR beta chain was observed many times. The germline gives CDR1 DFQATT, CDR2 SNEGSKA (reference sequence). This CDR3 comprises 14 residues. V lost 6 bases and J lost 0; bases outside the gene matches: 8. RNA transcripts gave rise to amplified TCR beta CDR3 regions. A set of HTBI primers served as the primers for a first-round RT-PCR of the TCR CDR3. Each CDR3 protein gets one entry after TCRdb re-called the multiplex PCR reads with MiXCR. The sample shows under 400,000 distinct CDR3 sequences, approximately 15% of them seen only once. These data are taken from a study of T cells in Graves' hyperthyroidism and ophthalmopathy.

The V gene is TRBV20-1, the J gene TRBJ2-7; 7 bases align to TRBD1. The origin of this receptor is a woman aged 55-69 years with Graves' hyperthyroidism. The specimen sequenced was blood. The CDR3 reads CSARDSRSSYEQYF. Here the CDR3 DNA reads TGCAGTGCAAGGGACAGTCGAAGCTCCTACGAGCAGTACTTC.